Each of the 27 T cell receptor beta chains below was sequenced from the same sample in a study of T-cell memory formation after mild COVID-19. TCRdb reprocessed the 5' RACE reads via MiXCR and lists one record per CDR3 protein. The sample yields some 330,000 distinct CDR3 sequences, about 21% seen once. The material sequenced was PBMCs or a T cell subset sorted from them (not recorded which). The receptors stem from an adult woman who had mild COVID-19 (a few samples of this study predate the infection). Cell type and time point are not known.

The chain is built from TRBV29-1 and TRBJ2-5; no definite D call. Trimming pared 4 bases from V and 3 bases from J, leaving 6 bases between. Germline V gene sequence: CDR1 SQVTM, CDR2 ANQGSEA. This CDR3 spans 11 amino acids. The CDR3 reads CSVGREETQYF. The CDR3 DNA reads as TGCAGCGTTGGTAGGGAAGAGACCCAGTACTTC.

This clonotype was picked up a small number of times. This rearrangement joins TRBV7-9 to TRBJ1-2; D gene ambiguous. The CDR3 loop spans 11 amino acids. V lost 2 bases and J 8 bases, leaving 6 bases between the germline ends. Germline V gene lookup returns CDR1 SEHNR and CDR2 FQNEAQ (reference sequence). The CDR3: CASSLMGGYTF. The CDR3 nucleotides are TGTGCCAGCAGCTTAATGGGAGGCTACACCTTC.

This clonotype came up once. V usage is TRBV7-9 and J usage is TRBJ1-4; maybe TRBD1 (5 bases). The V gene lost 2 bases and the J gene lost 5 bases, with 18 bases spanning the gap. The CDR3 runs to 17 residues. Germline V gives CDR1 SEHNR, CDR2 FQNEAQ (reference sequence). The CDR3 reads CASSLLAWGTLNEKLFF. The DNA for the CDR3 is TGTGCCAGCAGCTTACTCGCGTGGGGCACCCTAAATGAAAAACTGTTTTTT. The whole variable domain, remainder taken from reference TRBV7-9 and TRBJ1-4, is DTGVSQNPRHKITKRGQNVTFRCDPISEHNRLYWYRQTLGQGPEFLTYFQNEAQLEKSRLLSDRFSAERPKGSFSTLEIQRTEQGDSAMYLCASSLLAWGTLNEKLFFGSGTQLSVL.

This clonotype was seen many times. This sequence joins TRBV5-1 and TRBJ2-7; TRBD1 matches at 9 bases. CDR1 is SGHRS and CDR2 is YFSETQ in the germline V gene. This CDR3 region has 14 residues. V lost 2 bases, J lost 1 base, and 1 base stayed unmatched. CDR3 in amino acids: CASSFGTGSYEQYF. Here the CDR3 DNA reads TGCGCCAGCAGCTTCGGGACAGGGTCCTACGAGCAGTACTTC.

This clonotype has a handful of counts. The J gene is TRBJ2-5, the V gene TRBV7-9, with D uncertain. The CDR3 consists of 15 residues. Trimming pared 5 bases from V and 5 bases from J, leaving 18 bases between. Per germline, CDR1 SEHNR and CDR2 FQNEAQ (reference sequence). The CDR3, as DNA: TGTGCCAGCAGCCCCCCGCCCGCTATCTCGGAGACCCAGTACTTC. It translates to CASSPPPAISETQYF.

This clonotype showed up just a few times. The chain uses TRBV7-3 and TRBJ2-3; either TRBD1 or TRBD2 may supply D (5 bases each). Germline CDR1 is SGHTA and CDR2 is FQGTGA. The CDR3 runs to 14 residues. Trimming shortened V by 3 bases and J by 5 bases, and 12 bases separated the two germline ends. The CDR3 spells CASSFGASVDTQYF. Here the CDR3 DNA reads TGTGCCAGCAGCTTCGGGGCCTCGGTAGATACGCAGTATTTT.

Written as DNA, the CDR3 is TGTGCCATCAGTGAGTCAGCGCAGAACACTGAAGCTTTCTTT. Amino acid sequence: CAISESAQNTEAFF. J is TRBJ1-1 and V is TRBV10-3; no definite D call. V lost 0 bases and J lost 1, with 6 bases in between. Germline V gene lookup returns CDR1 ENHRY and CDR2 SYGVKD. CDR3 length equals 14 residues.

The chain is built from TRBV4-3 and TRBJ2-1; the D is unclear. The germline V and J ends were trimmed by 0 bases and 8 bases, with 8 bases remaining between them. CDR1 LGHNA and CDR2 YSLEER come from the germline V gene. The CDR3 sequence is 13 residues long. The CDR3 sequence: CASSQDRWDEQFF. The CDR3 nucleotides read TGCGCCAGCAGCCAAGATAGGTGGGATGAGCAGTTCTTC.

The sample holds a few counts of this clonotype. In DNA, the CDR3 is TGTGCCAGCAGCGTAGCGGCCGAACGGACTGAAGCTTTCTTT. Protein product: CASSVAAERTEAFF. The V gene is TRBV9, the J gene TRBJ1-1; D uncertain. The V gene lost 0 bases and the J gene lost 5 bases, with 11 bases spanning the gap. Per the germline V gene, CDR1 is SGDLS and CDR2 is YYNGEE. The length of the CDR3 is 14 residues.

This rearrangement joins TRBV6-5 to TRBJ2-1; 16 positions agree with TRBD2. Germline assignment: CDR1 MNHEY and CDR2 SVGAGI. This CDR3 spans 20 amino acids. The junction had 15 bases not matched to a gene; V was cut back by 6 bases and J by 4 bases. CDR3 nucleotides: TGTGCCAGCAGGTCCACCCGACTGGGACTAGCGGGGGGGAGTTACAATGAGCAGTTCTTC. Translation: CASRSTRLGLAGGSYNEQFF.

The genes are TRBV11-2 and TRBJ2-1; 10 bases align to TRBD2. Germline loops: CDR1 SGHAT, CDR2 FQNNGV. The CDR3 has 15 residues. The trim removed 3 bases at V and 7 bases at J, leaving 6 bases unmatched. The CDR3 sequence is CASSFLAGGGNEQFF. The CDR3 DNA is TGTGCCAGCAGCTTTTTAGCGGGAGGTGGGAATGAGCAGTTCTTC.

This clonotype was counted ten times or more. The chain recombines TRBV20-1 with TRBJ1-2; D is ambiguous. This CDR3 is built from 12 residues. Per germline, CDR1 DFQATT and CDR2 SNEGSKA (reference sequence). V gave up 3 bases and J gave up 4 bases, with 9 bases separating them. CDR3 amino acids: CSARSGSYGYTF. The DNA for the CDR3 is TGCAGTGCTAGGTCGGGGTCCTATGGCTACACCTTC.

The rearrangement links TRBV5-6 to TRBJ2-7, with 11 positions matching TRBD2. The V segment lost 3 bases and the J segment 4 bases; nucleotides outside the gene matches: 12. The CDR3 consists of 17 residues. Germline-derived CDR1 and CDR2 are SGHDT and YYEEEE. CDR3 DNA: TGTGCCAGCAGCTGGGACCTAGCGGGAGGCCCAGGGTACGAGCAGTACTTC. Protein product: CASSWDLAGGPGYEQYF.

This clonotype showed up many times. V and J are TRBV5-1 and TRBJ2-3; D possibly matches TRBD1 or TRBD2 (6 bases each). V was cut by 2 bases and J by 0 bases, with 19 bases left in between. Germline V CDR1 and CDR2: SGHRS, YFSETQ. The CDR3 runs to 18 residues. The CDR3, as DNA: TGCGCCAGCAGCTTCAATCCGTGGGGGGCCGCAAGCACAGATACGCAGTATTTT. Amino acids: CASSFNPWGAASTDTQYF.

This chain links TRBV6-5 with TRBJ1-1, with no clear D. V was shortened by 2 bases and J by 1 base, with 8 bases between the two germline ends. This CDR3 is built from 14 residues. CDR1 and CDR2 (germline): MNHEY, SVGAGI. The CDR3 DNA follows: TGTGCCAGCAGTTACCTCAGTCGGAACACTGAAGCTTTCTTT. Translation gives CASSYLSRNTEAFF.

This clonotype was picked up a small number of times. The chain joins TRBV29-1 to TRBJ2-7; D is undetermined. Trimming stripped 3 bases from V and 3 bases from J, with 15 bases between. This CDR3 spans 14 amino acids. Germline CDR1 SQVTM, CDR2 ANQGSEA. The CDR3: CSVERSAPSYEQYF. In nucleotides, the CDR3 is TGCAGCGTTGAGAGGTCAGCTCCAAGCTACGAGCAGTACTTC.

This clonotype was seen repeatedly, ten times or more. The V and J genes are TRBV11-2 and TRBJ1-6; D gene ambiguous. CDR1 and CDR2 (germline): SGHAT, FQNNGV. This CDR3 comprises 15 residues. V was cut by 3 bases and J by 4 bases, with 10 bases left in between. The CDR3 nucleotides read TGTGCCAGCAGCTTCTGGACGGATTATAATTCACCCCTCCACTTT. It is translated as CASSFWTDYNSPLHF.

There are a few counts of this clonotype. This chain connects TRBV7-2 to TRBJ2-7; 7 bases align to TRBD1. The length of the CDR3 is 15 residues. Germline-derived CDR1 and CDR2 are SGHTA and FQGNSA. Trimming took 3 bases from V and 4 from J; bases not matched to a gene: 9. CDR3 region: CASSFSTGSGYEQYF. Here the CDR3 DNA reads TGTGCCAGCAGCTTCTCGACAGGGTCGGGGTACGAGCAGTACTTC.

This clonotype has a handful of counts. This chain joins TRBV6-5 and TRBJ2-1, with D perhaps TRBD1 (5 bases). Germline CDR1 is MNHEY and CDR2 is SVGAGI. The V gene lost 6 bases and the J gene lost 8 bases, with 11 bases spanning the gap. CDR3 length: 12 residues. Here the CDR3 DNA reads TGTGCCAGCAGCCCAGGGTTCCATGAGCAGTTCTTC. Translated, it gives CASSPGFHEQFF.

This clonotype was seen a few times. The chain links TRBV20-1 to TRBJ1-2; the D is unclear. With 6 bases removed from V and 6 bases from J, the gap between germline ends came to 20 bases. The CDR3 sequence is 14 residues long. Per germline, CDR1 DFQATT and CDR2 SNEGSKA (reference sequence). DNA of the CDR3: TGCAGTGCCCTAAAAGGCATAAGTACGAATGGCTACACCTTC. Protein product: CSALKGISTNGYTF.

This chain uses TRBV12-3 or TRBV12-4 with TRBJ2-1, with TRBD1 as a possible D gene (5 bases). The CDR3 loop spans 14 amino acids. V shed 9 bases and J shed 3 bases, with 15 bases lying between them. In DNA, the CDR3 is TGTGCCAGTAGGAGCCCGGACAACTACAATGAGCAGTTCTTC. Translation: CASRSPDNYNEQFF.

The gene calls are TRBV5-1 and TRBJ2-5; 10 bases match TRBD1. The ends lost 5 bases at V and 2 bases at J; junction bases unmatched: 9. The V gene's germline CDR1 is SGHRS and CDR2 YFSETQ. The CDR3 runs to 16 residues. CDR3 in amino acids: CASRRTGGALQETQYF. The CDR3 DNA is TGCGCCAGCAGGCGGACAGGGGGGGCACTGCAAGAGACCCAGTACTTC.

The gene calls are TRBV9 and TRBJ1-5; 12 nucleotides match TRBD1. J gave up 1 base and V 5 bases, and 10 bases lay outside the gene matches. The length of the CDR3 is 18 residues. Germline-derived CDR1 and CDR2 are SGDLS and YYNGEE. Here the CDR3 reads CASSPGTGGAGSNQPQHF. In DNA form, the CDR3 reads TGTGCCAGCAGTCCCGGGACAGGGGGCGCGGGGAGCAATCAGCCCCAGCATTTT.

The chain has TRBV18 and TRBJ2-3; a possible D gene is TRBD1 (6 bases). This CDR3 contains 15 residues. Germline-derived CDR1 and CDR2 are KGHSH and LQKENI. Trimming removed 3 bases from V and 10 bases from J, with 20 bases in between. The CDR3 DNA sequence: TGTGCCAGCTCACCGTCCATACAGGGAGTCGATTCGCAGTATTTT. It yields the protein CASSPSIQGVDSQYF.

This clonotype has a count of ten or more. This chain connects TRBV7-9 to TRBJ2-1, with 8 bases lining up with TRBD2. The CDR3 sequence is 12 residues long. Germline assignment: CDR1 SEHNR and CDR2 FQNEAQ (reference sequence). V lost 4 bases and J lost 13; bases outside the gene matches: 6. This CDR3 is CASSYRAGAQFF. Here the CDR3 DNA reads TGTGCCAGCAGCTACCGAGCGGGAGCCCAGTTCTTC.

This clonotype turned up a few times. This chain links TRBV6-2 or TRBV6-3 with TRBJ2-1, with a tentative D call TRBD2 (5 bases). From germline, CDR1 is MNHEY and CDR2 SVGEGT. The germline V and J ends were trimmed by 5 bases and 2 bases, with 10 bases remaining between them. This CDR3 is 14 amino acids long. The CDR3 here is CASSVSVPYNEQFF. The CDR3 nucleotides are TGTGCCAGCAGTGTTAGCGTCCCCTACAATGAGCAGTTCTTC.

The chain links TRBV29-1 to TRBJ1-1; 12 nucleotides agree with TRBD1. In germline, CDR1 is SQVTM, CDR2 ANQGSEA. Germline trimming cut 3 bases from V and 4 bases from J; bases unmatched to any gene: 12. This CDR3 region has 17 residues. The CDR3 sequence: CSVDPGQGAGWITEAFF. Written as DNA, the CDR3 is TGCAGCGTTGACCCGGGACAGGGGGCGGGATGGATCACTGAAGCTTTCTTT.